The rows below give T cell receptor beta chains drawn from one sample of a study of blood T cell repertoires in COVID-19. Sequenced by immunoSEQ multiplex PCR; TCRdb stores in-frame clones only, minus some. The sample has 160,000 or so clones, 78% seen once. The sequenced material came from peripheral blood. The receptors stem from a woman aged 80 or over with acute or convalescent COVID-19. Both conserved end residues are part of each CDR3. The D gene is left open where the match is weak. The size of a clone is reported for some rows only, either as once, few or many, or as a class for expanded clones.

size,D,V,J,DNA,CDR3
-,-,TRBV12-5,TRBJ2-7,TGTGCTAGTGGTTTTAATTACGAGCAGTACTTC,CASGFNYEQYF
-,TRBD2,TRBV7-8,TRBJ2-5,TGTGCCAGCAGCTTCCTGGGCACTAGCGGGGCCGCCAGGGAGACCCAGTACTTC,CASSFLGTSGAARETQYF
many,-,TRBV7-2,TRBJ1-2,TGTGCCAGCAGCGGGGGAGGGGTCCTTAACTATGGCTACACCTTC,CASSGGGVLNYGYTF
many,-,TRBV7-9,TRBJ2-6,TGTGCCAGCAGCTCCCAGGGGATTGGGGCCAACGTCCTGACTTTC,CASSSQGIGANVLTF
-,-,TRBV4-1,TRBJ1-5,TGCGCCAGCAGCCAAGAATCGGGTCGTGAGCCCCAGCATTTT,CASSQESGREPQHF
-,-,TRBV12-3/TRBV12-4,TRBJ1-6,TGTGCCAGCAGTTTCTTTAATTCACCCCTCCACTTT,CASSFFNSPLHF
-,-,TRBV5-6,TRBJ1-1,TGTGCCAGTGCTCAGGGACAGAACACTGAAGCTTTCTTT,CASAQGQNTEAFF
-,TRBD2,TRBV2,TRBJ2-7,TGTGCCAGCAGTGACTTAGCGGGAGTCGTCGAGCAGTACTTC,CASSDLAGVVEQYF
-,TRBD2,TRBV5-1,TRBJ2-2,TGCGCCAGCAGCCGGGAGGGGACCTCCTCCACCGGGGAGCTGTTTTTT,CASSREGTSSTGELFF
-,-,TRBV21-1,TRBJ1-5,TGTGCCAGCAGCAAAGCCCCGAGACTCCGGGACAAGTACAATCAGCCCCAGCATTTT,CASSKAPRLRDKYNQPQHF
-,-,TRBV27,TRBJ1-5,TGTGCCAGCAGTTCGGACAGAGCCAGACAGCCCCAGCATTTT,CASSSDRARQPQHF
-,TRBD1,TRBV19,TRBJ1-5,TGTGCCAGTACCGTTCAGGGGGGTCAGCCCCAGCATTTT,CASTVQGGQPQHF
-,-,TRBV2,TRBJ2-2,TGTGCCAGCAGTGGACAATTGAACACCGGGGAGCTGTTTTTT,CASSGQLNTGELFF
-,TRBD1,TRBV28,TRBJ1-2,TGTGCCAGCAGTTTGGGCCGGGACAGCAGTTCGGGTGGCTACACCTTC,CASSLGRDSSSGGYTF
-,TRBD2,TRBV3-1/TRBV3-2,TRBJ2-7,TGTGCCAGCAGCCAACCCGGACTAGCGGGGGGTACCTACGAGCAGTACTTC,CASSQPGLAGGTYEQYF
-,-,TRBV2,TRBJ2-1,TGTGCCAGCAGTGGGGGGGTTAGTGAGCAGTTCTTC,CASSGGVSEQFF
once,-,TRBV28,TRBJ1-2,TGTGCCAGCTGTTTGTGGGCGCGGGATGGCTACACCTTC,CASCLWARDGYTF
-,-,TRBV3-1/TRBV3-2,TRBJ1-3,TGTGCCAGCAGCCAAGGGAGAGGGGGTAATGCGAACACCATATATTTT,CASSQGRGGNANTIYF
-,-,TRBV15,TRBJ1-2,TGTGCCACCAGCAGGCCCTCCCCAGGGTTTGGGCCCTATGGCTACACCTTC,CATSRPSPGFGPYGYTF
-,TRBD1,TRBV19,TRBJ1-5,TGTGCCAGTAGTACCCCGGGACAGGGCTTGAATCAGCCCCAGCATTTT,CASSTPGQGLNQPQHF
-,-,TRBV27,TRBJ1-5,TGTGCCAGCAGTTCCCCCCTTCAGCCCCAGCATTTT,CASSSPLQPQHF
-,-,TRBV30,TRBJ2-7,TGTGCCTGGAGTGGTGGGGCCCTTACCTACGAGCAGTACTTC,CAWSGGALTYEQYF
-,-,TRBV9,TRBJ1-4,TGTGCCAGCAGCGTAGAGGGGGATACTAATGAAAAACTGTTTTTT,CASSVEGDTNEKLFF
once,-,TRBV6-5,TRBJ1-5,TGTGCCAGCAGGGGCATTCTTACGGTGGATCAGCCCCAGCATTTT,CASRGILTVDQPQHF
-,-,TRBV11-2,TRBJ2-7,TGTGCCAGCAGCTCCGTCAAGGAGGGGTACGAGCAGTACTTC,CASSSVKEGYEQYF
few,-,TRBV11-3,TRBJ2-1,TGTGCCAGCAGCCCGGAGGGGCGGGGTGAGCAGTTCTTC,CASSPEGRGEQFF
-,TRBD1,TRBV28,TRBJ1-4,TGTGCCAGCAGCGTCCCGACAGGGATAACTAATGAAAAACTGTTTTTT,CASSVPTGITNEKLFF
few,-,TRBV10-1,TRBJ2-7,TGCGCCACCCTCCAGCTAGACTACGAGCAGTACTTC,CATLQLDYEQYF
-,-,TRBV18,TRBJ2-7,TGTGCCAGCTCACGGGTAGGACGGGAAGGAGAGCAGTACTTC,CASSRVGREGEQYF
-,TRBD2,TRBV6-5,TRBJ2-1,TGTGCCAGCAGTTACTCACCAGCGGGGGGAACTGAGCAGTTCTTC,CASSYSPAGGTEQFF
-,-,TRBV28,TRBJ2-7,TGTGCCAGCAGTGACGACACTTACGAGCAGTACTTC,CASSDDTYEQYF
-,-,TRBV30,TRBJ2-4,TGTGCCTGGAGTGTGGGGGGTACCAAAAACATTCAGTACTTC,CAWSVGGTKNIQYF
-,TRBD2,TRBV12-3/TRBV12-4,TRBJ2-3,TGTGCCAGCAGGCGGGAGTCAGATACGCAGTATTTT,CASRRESDTQYF
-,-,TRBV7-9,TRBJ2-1,TGTGCCAGCAGTTCCTCCCTCGGGGACTACAATGAGCAGTTCTTC,CASSSSLGDYNEQFF
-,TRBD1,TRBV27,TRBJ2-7,TGTGCCAGCAGTTTAAGCCGCTGGTCAGGGGGAATTAACGAGCAGTACTTC,CASSLSRWSGGINEQYF
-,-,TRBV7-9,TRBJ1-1,TGTGCCAGCAACGAGGGATCCCCTGAAGCTTTCTTT,CASNEGSPEAFF
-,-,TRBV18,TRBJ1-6,TGTGCCAGCTCACCGCGGACAGCAGATTCACCCCTCCACTTT,CASSPRTADSPLHF
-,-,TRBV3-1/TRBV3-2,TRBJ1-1,TGTGCCAGCAGGCCGACAGGCATGAACACTGAAGCTTTCTTT,CASRPTGMNTEAFF
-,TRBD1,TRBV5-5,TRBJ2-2,TGTGCCAGCAGCTTAGGACAGGGGGGGACCACGAACACCGGGGAGCTGTTTTTT,CASSLGQGGTTNTGELFF
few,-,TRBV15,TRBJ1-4,TGTGCCACCAGCGTTGCCTTACAGGGTGCGAATGAAAAACTGTTTTTT,CATSVALQGANEKLFF
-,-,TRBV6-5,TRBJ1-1,TGTGCCAGCGGTACTATTATTGGGGGGACTGAAGCTTTCTTT,CASGTIIGGTEAFF